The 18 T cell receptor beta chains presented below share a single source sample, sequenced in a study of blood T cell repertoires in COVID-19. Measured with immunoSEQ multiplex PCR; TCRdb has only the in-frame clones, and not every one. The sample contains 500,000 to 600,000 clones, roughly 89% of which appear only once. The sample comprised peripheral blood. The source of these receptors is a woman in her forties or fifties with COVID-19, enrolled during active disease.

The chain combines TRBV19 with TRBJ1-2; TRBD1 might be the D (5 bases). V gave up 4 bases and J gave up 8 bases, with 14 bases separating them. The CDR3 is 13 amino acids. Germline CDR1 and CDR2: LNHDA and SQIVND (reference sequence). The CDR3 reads CASSTVAGEGYTF. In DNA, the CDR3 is TGTGCCAGTAGTACAGTTGCGGGGGAAGGCTACACCTTC.

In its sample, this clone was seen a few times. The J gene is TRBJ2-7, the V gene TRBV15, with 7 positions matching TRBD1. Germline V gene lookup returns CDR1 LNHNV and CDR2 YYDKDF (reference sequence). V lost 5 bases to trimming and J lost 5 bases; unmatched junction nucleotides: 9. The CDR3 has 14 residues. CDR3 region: CATSWSGTDHEQYF. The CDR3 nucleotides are TGTGCCACCAGCTGGTCCGGGACAGACCACGAGCAGTACTTC.

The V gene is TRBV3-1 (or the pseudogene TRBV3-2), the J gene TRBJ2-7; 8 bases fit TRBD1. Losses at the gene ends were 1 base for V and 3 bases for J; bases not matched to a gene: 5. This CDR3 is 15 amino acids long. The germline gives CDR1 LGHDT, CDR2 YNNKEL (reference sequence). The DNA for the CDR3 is TGTGCCAGCAGCCAAGGGCGGACAGGGAACTACGAGCAGTACTTC. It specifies CASSQGRTGNYEQYF.

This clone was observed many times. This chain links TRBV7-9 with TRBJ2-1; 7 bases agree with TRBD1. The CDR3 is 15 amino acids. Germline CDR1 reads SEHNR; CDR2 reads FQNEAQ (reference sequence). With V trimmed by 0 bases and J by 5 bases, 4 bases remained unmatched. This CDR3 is CASSLAGTVNNEQFF. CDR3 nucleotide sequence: TGTGCCAGCAGCTTAGCTGGGACAGTCAACAATGAGCAGTTCTTC. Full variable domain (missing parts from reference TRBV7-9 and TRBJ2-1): DTGVSQNPRHKITKRGQNVTFRCDPISEHNRLYWYRQTLGQGPEFLTYFQNEAQLEKSRLLSDRFSAERPKGSFSTLEIQRTEQGDSAMYLCASSLAGTVNNEQFFGPGTRLTVL.

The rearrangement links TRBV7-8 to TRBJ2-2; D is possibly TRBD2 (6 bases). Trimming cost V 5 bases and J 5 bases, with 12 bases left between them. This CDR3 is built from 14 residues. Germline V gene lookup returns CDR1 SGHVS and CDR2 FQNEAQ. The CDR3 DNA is TGTGCCAGCAGCCCGGGACTGACAACCGGGGAGCTGTTTTTT. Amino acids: CASSPGLTTGELFF.

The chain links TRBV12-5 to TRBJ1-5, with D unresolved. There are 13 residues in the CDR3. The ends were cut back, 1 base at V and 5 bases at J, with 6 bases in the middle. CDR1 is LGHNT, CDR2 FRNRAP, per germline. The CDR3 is CASGLGGYQPQHF. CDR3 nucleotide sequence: TGTGCTAGTGGTTTGGGCGGTTATCAGCCCCAGCATTTT.

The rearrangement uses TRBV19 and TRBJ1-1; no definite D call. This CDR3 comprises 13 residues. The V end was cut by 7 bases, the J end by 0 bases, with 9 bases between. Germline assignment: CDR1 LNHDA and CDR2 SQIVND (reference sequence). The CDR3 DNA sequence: TGTGCCAGTAAGGCGGGTATGAACACTGAAGCTTTCTTT. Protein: CASKAGMNTEAFF.

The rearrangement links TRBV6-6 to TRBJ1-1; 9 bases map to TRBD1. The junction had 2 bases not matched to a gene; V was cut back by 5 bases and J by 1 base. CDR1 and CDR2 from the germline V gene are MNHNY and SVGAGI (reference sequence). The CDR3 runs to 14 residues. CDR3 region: CASSPDRGNTEAFF. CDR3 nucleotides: TGTGCCAGCAGTCCGGACAGGGGGAACACTGAAGCTTTCTTT.

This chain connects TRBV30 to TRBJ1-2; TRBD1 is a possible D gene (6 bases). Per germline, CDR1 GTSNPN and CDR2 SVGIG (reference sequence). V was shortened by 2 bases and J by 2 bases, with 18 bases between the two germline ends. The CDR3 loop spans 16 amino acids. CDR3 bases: TGTGCCTGGAGTCGCCCCACCAGGGGCGAAAACTATGGCTACACCTTC. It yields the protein CAWSRPTRGENYGYTF.

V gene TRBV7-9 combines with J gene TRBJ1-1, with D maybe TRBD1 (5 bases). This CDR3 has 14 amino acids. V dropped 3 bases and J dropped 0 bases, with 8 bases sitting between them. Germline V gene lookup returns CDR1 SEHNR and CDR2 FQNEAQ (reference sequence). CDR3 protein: CASSFGGLNTEAFF. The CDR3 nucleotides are TGTGCCAGCAGCTTCGGGGGGTTGAACACTGAAGCTTTCTTT.

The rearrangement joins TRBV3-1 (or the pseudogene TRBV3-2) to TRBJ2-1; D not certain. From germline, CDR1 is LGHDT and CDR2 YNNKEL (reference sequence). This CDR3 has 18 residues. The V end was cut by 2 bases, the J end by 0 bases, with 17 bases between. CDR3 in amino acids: CASSQISSARSSYNEQFF. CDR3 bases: TGTGCCAGCAGCCAAATTAGCAGTGCAAGAAGCTCCTACAATGAGCAGTTCTTC.

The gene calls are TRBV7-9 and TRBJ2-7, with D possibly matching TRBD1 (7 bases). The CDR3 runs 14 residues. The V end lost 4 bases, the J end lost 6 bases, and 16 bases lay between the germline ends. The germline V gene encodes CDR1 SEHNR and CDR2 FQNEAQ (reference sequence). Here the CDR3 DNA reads TGTGCCAGCAGCTCACCCGGGACAGCGGGCGAGCAGTACTTC. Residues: CASSSPGTAGEQYF.

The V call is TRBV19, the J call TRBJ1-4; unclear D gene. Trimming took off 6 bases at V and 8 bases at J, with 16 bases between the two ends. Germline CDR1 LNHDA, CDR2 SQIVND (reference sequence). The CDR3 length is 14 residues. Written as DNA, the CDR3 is TGTGCCAGTAGCCCAGGAGGGTTCCGGGAAAAACTGTTTTTT. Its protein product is CASSPGGFREKLFF. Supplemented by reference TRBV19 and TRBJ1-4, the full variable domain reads DGGITQSPKYLFRKEGQNVTLSCEQNLNHDAMYWYRQDPGQGLRLIYYSQIVNDFQKGDIAEGYSVSREKKESFPLTVTSAQKNPTAFYLCASSPGGFREKLFFGSGTQLSVL.

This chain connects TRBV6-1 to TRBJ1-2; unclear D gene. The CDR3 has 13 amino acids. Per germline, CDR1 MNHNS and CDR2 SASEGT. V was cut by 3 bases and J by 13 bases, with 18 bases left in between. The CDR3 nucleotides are TGTGCCAGCAGTGAGACAAGTAGAGAAAGCGGCACCTTC. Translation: CASSETSRESGTF.

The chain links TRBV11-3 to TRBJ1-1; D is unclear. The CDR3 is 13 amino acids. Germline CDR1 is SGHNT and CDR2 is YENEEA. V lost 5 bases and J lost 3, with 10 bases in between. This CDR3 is CASSLNSDTEAFF. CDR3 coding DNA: TGTGCCAGCAGCCTTAATTCCGACACTGAAGCTTTCTTT.

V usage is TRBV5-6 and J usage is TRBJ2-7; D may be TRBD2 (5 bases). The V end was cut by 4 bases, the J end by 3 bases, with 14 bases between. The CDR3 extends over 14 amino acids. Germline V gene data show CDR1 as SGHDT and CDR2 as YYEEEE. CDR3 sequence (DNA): TGTGCCAGCAGCCCCCGGAGGCTAGACTACGAGCAGTACTTC. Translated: CASSPRRLDYEQYF.

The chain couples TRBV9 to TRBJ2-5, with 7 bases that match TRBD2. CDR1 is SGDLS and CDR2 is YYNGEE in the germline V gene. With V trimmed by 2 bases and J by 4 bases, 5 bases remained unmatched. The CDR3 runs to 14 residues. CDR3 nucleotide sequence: TGTGCCAGCAGCGTGGGGGGAGGGCTAGAGACCCAGTACTTC. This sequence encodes CASSVGGGLETQYF.

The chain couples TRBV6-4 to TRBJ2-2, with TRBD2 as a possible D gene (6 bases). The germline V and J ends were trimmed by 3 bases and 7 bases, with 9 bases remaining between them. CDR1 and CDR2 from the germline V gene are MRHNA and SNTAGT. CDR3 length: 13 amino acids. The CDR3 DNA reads TGTGCCAGCAGTGAGGAGGGTTACGGGGAGCTGTTTTTT. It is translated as CASSEEGYGELFF.